This T cell receptor (beta chain) emerged from a study of T cells in Graves' hyperthyroidism and ophthalmopathy. Stability of Graves' hyperthyroidism was defined as absent ophthalmopathy progression within 18 months. Every diagnosis used clinical symptoms, serum thyroxine and TRAb, thyroid ultrasound and orbital computed tomography. Trimming cost V 4 bases and J 6 bases; bases outside gene matches: 5. CDR3 length: 15 residues. Germline loops: CDR1 SGHTA, CDR2 FQGNSA. This clonotype was counted at least ten times. Its antigen is unidentified. Study conclusions and caveats: Within blood appeared most thyroid clonotypes that had expanded above 0.001.

Authors of the study amplified TCR beta CDR3 regions from RNA transcripts. RT-PCR in the first round (using the HTBI primer set) targeted the TCR CDR3. Each CDR3 protein gets one entry after TCRdb re-called the multiplex PCR reads with MiXCR. The sample has approximately 500,000 distinct CDR3 sequences, 35% to 55% seen once. The sequence came from a woman between 18 and 29 years old with Graves' hyperthyroidism. The chain couples TRBV7-2 to TRBJ2-2, with 10 nucleotides matching TRBD2. The sequenced material came from peripheral blood or thyroid tissue (not recorded which). In DNA form, the CDR3 reads TGTGCCAGCAGCTCTAGCGGGGGCGAGGCCGGGGAGCTGTTTTTT. This encodes CASSSSGGEAGELFF. The full variable domain, rest sourced from reference TRBV7-2 and TRBJ2-2, is GAGVSQSPSNKVTEKGKDVELRCDPISGHTALYWYRQSLGQGLEFLIYFQGNSAPDKSGLPSDRFSAERTGGSVSTLTIQRTQQEDSAVYLCASSSSGGEAGELFFGEGSRLTVL.